These 5 T cell receptor beta chains came from one sample sequenced in a study of spatial heterogeneity in lung cancer. Study-wide findings and caveats: Counts of expanded intratumoral alpha and beta TCRs tracked tumor mutation counts.

TCRdb re-called the 5' RACE reads through MiXCR, storing one row per CDR3 protein. The sample has some 6,900 distinct CDR3 sequences; approximately 12% are singletons. Time point here: sample taken at primary tumor resection. These TCRs are of unknown antigen specificity. The sequencing used lung tumor tissue, collected at surgery. All receptors come from a male donor with early-stage non-small cell lung cancer.

This sequence joins TRBV13 and TRBJ2-5; D ambiguous. V shed 0 bases and J shed 3 bases, with 5 bases lying between them. The CDR3 spans 13 residues. From germline, CDR1 is PRHDT and CDR2 FYEKMQ (reference sequence). The CDR3 nucleotides read TGTGCCAGCAGCTTAGGGGGGAAAGAGACCCAGTACTTC. This sequence encodes CASSLGGKETQYF.

The V gene is TRBV5-1, the J gene TRBJ2-1; TRBD1 is a possible D gene (5 bases). V was shortened by 4 bases and J by 2 bases, with 16 bases between the two germline ends. This CDR3 comprises 16 residues. Germline loops: CDR1 SGHRS, CDR2 YFSETQ. This CDR3 reads CASSPNSWGAYNEQFF. The CDR3 nucleotides read TGCGCCAGCAGCCCCAACAGTTGGGGCGCCTACAATGAGCAGTTCTTC. Full variable domain (outside the CDR3, taken from reference TRBV5-1 and TRBJ2-1): KAGVTQTPRYLIKTRGQQVTLSCSPISGHRSVSWYQQTPGQGLQFLFEYFSETQRNKGNFPGRFSGRQFSNSRSEMNVSTLELGDSALYLCASSPNSWGAYNEQFFGPGTRLTVL.

This clonotype was detected ten times or more. The CDR3 coding sequence is TGTGCCAGCAGCCTAGGACTAGCGGGCCTTAACAATGAGCAGTTCTTC. Encoded protein: CASSLGLAGLNNEQFF. The chain carries TRBV4-2 and TRBJ2-1; 11 bases match TRBD2. This CDR3 has 16 residues. V shed 4 bases and J 5 bases; nucleotides not matched to a gene: 7. Germline assignment: CDR1 LGHNA and CDR2 YNFKEQ.

By share of the sample, this clonotype is medium-sized (0.01 to 0.1%). V is TRBV5-1 and J is TRBJ2-7, with D unclear. The CDR3 is 14 residues long. The V and J ends lost 1 base and 0 bases respectively, with 8 bases between them. CDR1 and CDR2 from the germline V gene are SGHRS and YFSETQ. CDR3 amino acids: CASSLYDASYEQYF. CDR3 bases: TGCGCCAGCAGCTTGTATGACGCCTCCTACGAGCAGTACTTC. The full variable domain, its missing parts supplied by reference TRBV5-1 and TRBJ2-7, is KAGVTQTPRYLIKTRGQQVTLSCSPISGHRSVSWYQQTPGQGLQFLFEYFSETQRNKGNFPGRFSGRQFSNSRSEMNVSTLELGDSALYLCASSLYDASYEQYFGPGTRLTVT.

In its sample, this clonotype was seen many times. The rearrangement uses TRBV5-1 and TRBJ2-3; 7 nucleotides align to TRBD1. The CDR3 is 16 amino acids. Germline V lookup: CDR1 SGHRS, CDR2 YFSETQ. The V gene end was trimmed by 4 bases and the J gene end by 5 bases; junction bases not matched to a gene: 13. CDR3 nucleotide sequence: TGCGCCAGCAGCCCAGAACCTACAGGGGTAGGAGATACGCAGTATTTT. It encodes CASSPEPTGVGDTQYF. Full variable domain (missing parts from reference TRBV5-1 and TRBJ2-3): KAGVTQTPRYLIKTRGQQVTLSCSPISGHRSVSWYQQTPGQGLQFLFEYFSETQRNKGNFPGRFSGRQFSNSRSEMNVSTLELGDSALYLCASSPEPTGVGDTQYFGPGTRLTVL.